This T cell receptor (beta chain) was obtained from a study of blood T cell repertoires in COVID-19. For the study at large: PBMCs, B-cell-depleted T cells, or T cells were the source of the cDNA or gDNA that made up the material.

The CDR3 consists of 16 residues. Per the germline V gene, CDR1 is SGHDT and CDR2 is YYEEEE. The V and J ends lost 0 bases and 10 bases, in that order; junction bases with no gene match: 7. Original analysis: Amplification of reference gene primers provided the estimated nucleated cell counts. Clones were read by immunoSEQ multiplex PCR, and TCRdb kept only the in-frame ones, dropping some. That table gives V, J and clone size, and the DNA gave D and trimming. This table holds under 9,000 clones, around four fifths found once. The chain employs TRBV5-6 and TRBJ2-3; TRBD2 aligns across 14 bases. The sample consisted of peripheral blood. This TCR came from a human donor in a cohort sampled during active COVID-19. The CDR3 region has the DNA TGTGCCAGCAGCTTGGGGGGACTAGCGGGGGCCCTGCCGCAGTATTTT. This sequence encodes CASSLGGLAGALPQYF.